This T cell receptor (beta chain) comes out of a study of Graves' ophthalmopathy and Graves' hyperthyroidism. Regarding the study as a whole: Both an approximately 69% sensitivity and an approximately 72% specificity characterized the model's predictions of ophthalmopathy progression. Sensitivity of 85% to 90% and specificity of around 80% were achieved when a 13-signature model separated ophthalmopathy from stable hyperthyroidism. Blood contained most expanded thyroid clonotypes exceeding 0.001 frequency.

Hyperthyroidism was new, under 2 months, in patients aged 18 to 65. RNA served as the template for amplifying TCR beta CDR3 regions. Investigators did first-round RT-PCR with HTBI primers, then second-round multiplex PCR. TCRdb reanalysed the multiplex PCR reads using MiXCR and keeps one entry per CDR3 protein. The table has hundreds of thousands of distinct CDR3 sequences, roughly 21% seen once. This clonotype was seen many times. Its antigen remains unidentified. Germline loops: CDR1 ENHRY, CDR2 SYGVKD. After removal of 5 bases from V and 2 bases from J, the junction contained 4 bases not matched to a gene. CDR3 length equals 15 residues.

Input material: peripheral blood. V is TRBV10-3 and J is TRBJ2-3, with 10 bases lining up with TRBD2. The source is a woman between 18 and 29 years old with stable Graves' hyperthyroidism. The CDR3 region has the DNA TGTGCCATCAGTCCTGGACTAGCGGCCACAGATACGCAGTATTTT. Its translation: CAISPGLAATDTQYF.